This is a list of T cell receptor beta chains from one sample in a study of blood T cell repertoires in COVID-19. Produced via immunoSEQ multiplex PCR; TCRdb's table is partial and in-frame only. The data show approximately 200,000 clones, 70% to 90% seen once. The sequencing input was peripheral blood. These receptors came from a man younger than 45 with COVID-19, enrolled during active disease. The CDR3 runs from the conserved cysteine through the conserved F or W. The D gene is left open where the match is weak.

TRBV24-1	.	TRBJ2-1	CATSDRGTFKNGQFF	TGTGCCACCAGTGACAGGGGGACTTTTAAGAATGGGCAGTTCTTC
TRBV13	TRBD1	TRBJ2-7	CASSTGQGYEQYF	TGTGCCAGCAGCACGGGACAGGGCTACGAGCAGTACTTC
TRBV4-2	TRBD2	TRBJ2-5	CASSRRGGRETQYF	TGTGCCAGCAGCCGACGGGGGGGCCGCGAGACCCAGTACTTC
TRBV19	TRBD2	TRBJ2-1	CASSMRGGSGIRDEQFF	TGTGCCAGTAGTATGAGAGGCGGGAGTGGGATCAGGGATGAGCAGTTCTTC
TRBV19	.	TRBJ1-4	CASSMGDKGINEKLFF	TGTGCCAGTAGTATGGGGGACAAGGGGATTAATGAAAAACTGTTTTTT
TRBV5-6	.	TRBJ1-2	CASSPSSPYGYTF	TGTGCCAGCAGCCCGTCCTCCCCGTATGGCTACACCTTC
TRBV29-1	.	TRBJ1-1	CSWGFMNTEAFF	TGCAGTTGGGGCTTCATGAACACTGAAGCTTTCTTT
TRBV18	TRBD1	TRBJ1-6	CASSPTGFYNSPLHF	TGTGCCAGCTCACCGACAGGGTTCTATAATTCACCCCTCCACTTT
TRBV2	.	TRBJ1-2	CASSEDSNLNYGYTF	TGTGCCAGCAGTGAGGACAGCAACCTTAACTATGGCTACACCTTC
TRBV25-1	.	TRBJ2-1	CASSLPGWGSNEQFF	TGTGCCAGCAGCTTACCGGGATGGGGAAGCAATGAGCAGTTCTTC
TRBV6-2/TRBV6-3	TRBD1	TRBJ2-2	CASSRQQGKGGELFF	TGTGCCAGCAGTAGACAACAGGGGAAGGGCGGGGAGCTGTTTTTT
TRBV19	TRBD1	TRBJ1-5	CASWTGGNQPQHF	TGTGCCAGTTGGACAGGGGGCAATCAGCCCCAGCATTTT